This TCR beta chain was retrieved from a study of neurological immune-mediated disorders. The study's findings and limits: Patients with HTLV-1-associated myelopathy had the highest level of TCR clonal expansion, whereas patients with multiple sclerosis had the lowest level, falling beneath the level found in healthy controls.

This clonotype was observed at least ten times. Its antigen is not known. Mismatch with germline at one junction end may stem from a read error. The method for making cDNA was 5'RACE, and it used 10-nucleotide random UMIs. One entry per CDR3 protein results from TCRdb running MiXCR on the 5' RACE reads. This repertoire shows nearly 45,000 distinct CDR3 sequences, under 25% found once; its top ten account for 4% to 5.5%. The time point here: technical triplicate 3. CDR1 and CDR2 (germline): DFQATT, SNEGSKA (reference sequence). The length of the CDR3 is 13 residues. This sequence joins TRBV20-1 and TRBJ2-1; 8 positions agree with TRBD2. Sequencing was done on a sample of PBMCs. The receptor's source is a man aged 55-75 years with HTLV-1-associated myelopathy (HAM/TSP). This CDR3 reads CGAPGGLVGEQFF. In nucleotides, the CDR3 is TGCGGTGCTCCCGGGGGACTAGTGGGTGAGCAGTTCTTC.